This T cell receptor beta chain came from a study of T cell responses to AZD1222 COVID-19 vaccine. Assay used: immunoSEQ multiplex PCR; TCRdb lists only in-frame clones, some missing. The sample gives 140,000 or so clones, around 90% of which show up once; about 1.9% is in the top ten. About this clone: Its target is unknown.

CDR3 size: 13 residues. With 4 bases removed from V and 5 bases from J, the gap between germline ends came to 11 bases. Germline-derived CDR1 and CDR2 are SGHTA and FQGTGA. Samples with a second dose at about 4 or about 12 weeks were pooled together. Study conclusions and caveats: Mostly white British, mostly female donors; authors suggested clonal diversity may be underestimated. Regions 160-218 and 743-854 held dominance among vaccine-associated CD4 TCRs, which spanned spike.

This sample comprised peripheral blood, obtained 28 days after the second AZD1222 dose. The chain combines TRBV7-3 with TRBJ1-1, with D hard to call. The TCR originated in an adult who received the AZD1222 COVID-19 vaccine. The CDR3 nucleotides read TGTGCCAGCAGCTGGACGGGTTGGACTGAAGCTTTCTTT. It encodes CASSWTGWTEAFF.